Reported below is one T cell receptor (beta chain). Its antigen is unknown. The sample is drawn from a study of CD8+ T cells in alopecia areata. Study-level points and caveats: Among the cells sequenced in scalp samples are also the resident alphabeta T cells of normal skin.

The CDR3 length is 10 residues. The germline gives CDR1 DFQATT, CDR2 SNEGSKA (reference sequence). V shed 6 bases and J shed 10 bases, with 12 bases lying between them. In each case, RNA was isolated and then reverse transcribed into cDNA as the sequencing template. Sequencing used immunoSEQ multiplex PCR; TCRdb keeps in-frame clones, though not all of them. The repertoire holds some 220,000 clones, with more than 45% as singletons. The treatment: oral pan-JAK inhibitor, 5-10 mg twice daily. The study team obtained lesional scalp punch biopsies and peripheral blood from alopecia areata patients. This chain uses TRBV20-1 with TRBJ1-2; no definite D call. This clonotype was obtained from a human donor with alopecia areata. The sequences come from CD4+ T cells sorted from blood, collected at week 4, from a patient treated with tofacitinib. The CDR3 DNA reads as TGCAGTGCCCTCGCGTTTGACTACACCTTC. It encodes CSALAFDYTF.